This TCR beta chain emerged from a study of breast tumors, draining lymph nodes, adjacent tissues. Axillary draining lymph nodes of breast cancer patients supplied the node samples. TCRdb redid the calling of the multiplex PCR reads with MiXCR, one entry per CDR3 protein. The sample consists of approximately 180,000 distinct CDR3 sequences, 25% to 40% of them appearing once. Whole-study findings and limits: Findings are consistent with lymph node origin and intratumoral expansion of most tumor T cells.

As regards this clonotype: Its specificity is unknown.

The source is a female donor with breast cancer. Some clones in this sample may be carry-over from other donors' samples. Material for sequencing was axillary lymph node tissue.

The CDR3 region is CASSLGGDYEQYF. CDR3 coding DNA: TGTGCCAGCAGTTTAGGTGGAGACTACGAGCAGTACTTC. The V call is TRBV28, the J call TRBJ2-7; the D is unclear. The V gene lost 2 bases and the J gene lost 3 bases, with 8 bases spanning the gap. The V gene's germline CDR1 is MDHEN and CDR2 SYDVKM. This CDR3 has 13 amino acids. Full variable domain (remainder filled in from reference TRBV28 and TRBJ2-7): DVKVTQSSRYLVKRTGEKVFLECVQDMDHENMFWYRQDPGLGLRLIYFSYDVKMKEKGDIPEGYSVSREKKERFSLILESASTNQTSMYLCASSLGGDYEQYFGPGTRLTVT.